The 27 T cell receptor beta chains below come from one sample, sequenced in a study of shared clonotypes between healthy human individuals. CD45RO-negative, CCR7-positively selected cells formed the naive CD8 fraction, excluding terminally differentiated effector memory CD45RA+ cells. The table came from immunoSEQ multiplex PCR; TCRdb's copy has only in-frame clones and leaves some out. The repertoire holds 600,000 or so clones, with roughly 95% as singletons. Sample: naive CD8+ T cells sorted from blood. The receptors shown here come from a woman younger than 45 in good health.

The rearrangement uses TRBV27 and TRBJ2-1; 9 bases match TRBD2. This CDR3 region has 16 residues. V was clipped by 3 bases and J by 8 bases; unmatched bases: 11. Germline CDR1 MNHEY, CDR2 SMNVEV (reference sequence). CDR3 sequence reads: CASSLRLAESVDEQFF. The CDR3 DNA reads TGTGCCAGCAGTTTGAGACTAGCGGAGAGTGTCGATGAGCAGTTCTTC.

In its sample, this clone was seen once. CDR3 sequence reads: CASSLIPHNEQFF. The CDR3 DNA reads TGTGCCAGCAGTCTGATCCCCCACAATGAGCAGTTCTTC. The genes are TRBV27 and TRBJ2-1; D unresolved. The ends were cut back, 5 bases at V and 5 bases at J, with 10 bases in the middle. The CDR3 spans 13 residues. Germline-derived CDR1 and CDR2 are MNHEY and SMNVEV (reference sequence).

This chain joins TRBV5-4 and TRBJ1-2; D gene uncertain. Germline assignment: CDR1 SGHNT and CDR2 YYREEE (reference sequence). The CDR3 is 16 amino acids. V was trimmed by 4 bases and J by 2 bases, leaving 18 bases between them. CDR3 nucleotides: TGTGCCAGCAGCCCAATGGACGTTTTGGCAAACTATGGCTACACCTTC. Translating it yields CASSPMDVLANYGYTF.

V usage is TRBV14 and J usage is TRBJ2-1; no clear D gene. The CDR3 consists of 16 residues. Germline CDR1 and CDR2: SGHDN and FVKESK. V lost 1 base to trimming and J lost 2 bases, with 12 bases between them. In DNA form, the CDR3 reads TGTGCCAGCAGCCAAGTCCCACAGACAACCTACAATGAGCAGTTCTTC. Its translation: CASSQVPQTTYNEQFF.

The V call is TRBV21-1, the J call TRBJ1-2; TRBD1 is the table's D call and was not checked against the DNA. TRBV21-1 is designated a pseudogene. The CDR3 loop spans 15 amino acids. CDR3 protein: CASSTWTGAYYGYTF. In nucleotides, the CDR3 is TGTGCCAGCAGCACCTGGACAGGAGCCTACTATGGCTACACCTTC.

V usage is TRBV28 and J usage is TRBJ1-1; tentative D call: TRBD1 (6 bases). The CDR3 sequence is 18 residues long. Per the germline V gene, CDR1 is MDHEN and CDR2 is SYDVKM. V lost 4 bases and J lost 0, with 21 bases in between. The CDR3 DNA is TGTGCCAGCAGTTGGGACACGGCAATAATTACCCTGAACACTGAAGCTTTCTTT. Translation gives CASSWDTAIITLNTEAFF.

The sample holds one count of this clone. The rearrangement links TRBV25-1 to TRBJ2-3, with 8 bases aligning to TRBD2. The CDR3 loop spans 15 amino acids. Trimming at V came to 3 bases and at J to 0 bases, leaving 2 bases not matched to a gene. CDR1 MGHDK and CDR2 SYGVNS come from the germline V gene. The CDR3 loop is CASSDIAGSTDTQYF. CDR3 DNA: TGTGCCAGCAGTGATATAGCGGGAAGCACAGATACGCAGTATTTT.

A remark on this clone: Other nucleotide sequences from this sample produce the same CDR3. V and J are TRBV7-9 and TRBJ1-5, with unresolved D. This CDR3 region has 15 residues. V was shortened by 1 base and J by 1 base, with 8 bases between the two germline ends. Germline V gene lookup returns CDR1 SEHNR and CDR2 FQNEAQ (reference sequence). CDR3 nucleotides: TGTGCCAGCAGCTTAGAGGGAGGGAGCAATCAGCCCCAGCATTTT. This translates into CASSLEGGSNQPQHF.

In its sample, this clone was seen a few times. The rearrangement uses TRBV5-4 and TRBJ1-2; the D is unclear. Germline CDR1 is SGHNT and CDR2 is YYREEE (reference sequence). V lost 3 bases to trimming and J lost 4 bases, with 10 bases between them. The CDR3 has 13 residues. The CDR3 DNA sequence: TGTGCCAGCAGCTACCAGGATGCCTATGGCTACACCTTC. Amino acids: CASSYQDAYGYTF.

With regard to this clone: Additional DNA sequences in this sample encode the identical CDR3. The rearrangement joins TRBV7-9 to TRBJ1-1; no firm D call. V was trimmed by 3 bases and J by 6 bases, leaving 5 bases between them. The CDR3 length is 11 residues. Germline V gene sequence: CDR1 SEHNR, CDR2 FQNEAQ (reference sequence). The CDR3 sequence is CASSFGAEAFF. The CDR3 nucleotides read TGTGCCAGCAGCTTTGGAGCTGAAGCTTTCTTT.

This chain joins TRBV28 and TRBJ1-5; D not certain. V lost 4 bases, J lost 7 bases, and 20 bases lay in between. This CDR3 region has 16 residues. Germline lookup yields CDR1 MDHEN and CDR2 SYDVKM. CDR3 in DNA: TGTGCCAGCAGTTCCCCAGGACTCACATCCCCCCAGCCCCAGCATTTT. It translates to CASSSPGLTSPQPQHF.

The chain couples TRBV15 to TRBJ2-3; 11 bases match TRBD2. The germline gives CDR1 LNHNV, CDR2 YYDKDF (reference sequence). J gave up 7 bases and V 0 bases, and 15 bases lay outside the gene matches. This CDR3 is 19 amino acids long. The CDR3 DNA is TGTGCCACCAGCAGAGACCTCAGCATAGCGGGAGGGCCGGGCAATACGCAGTATTTT. Amino acid sequence: CATSRDLSIAGGPGNTQYF.

V usage is TRBV6-1 and J usage is TRBJ1-2; the D is unclear. The germline gives CDR1 MNHNS, CDR2 SASEGT. V lost 8 bases, J lost 3 bases, and 13 bases lay in between. The CDR3 is made up of 13 amino acids. CDR3 protein: CASEREGYYGYTF. In nucleotides, the CDR3 is TGTGCCAGCGAAAGGGAGGGTTACTATGGCTACACCTTC.

This rearrangement joins TRBV4-1 to TRBJ2-7; 13 nucleotides match TRBD2. The CDR3 length is 19 residues. Per germline, CDR1 MGHRA and CDR2 YSYEKL. V trimming: 6 bases; J trimming: 1 base; junction bases outside the gene matches: 15. CDR3 sequence (DNA): TGCGCCAGCAGTTGGAGACTAGCGGGAGGTCTATTTAGATCCTACGAGCAGTACTTC. This gives the protein CASSWRLAGGLFRSYEQYF.

The CDR3 here is CATSREQGYGSNQPQHF. The CDR3 coding sequence is TGTGCCACCAGCAGAGAACAGGGGTATGGTAGCAATCAGCCCCAGCATTTT. The V and J genes are TRBV15 and TRBJ1-5, with 7 bases identical to TRBD1. CDR3 length: 17 residues. Germline values: CDR1 LNHNV, CDR2 YYDKDF (reference sequence). V gave up 0 bases and J gave up 0 bases; unmatched junction bases: 5.

The V gene is TRBV28, the J gene TRBJ2-5, with D possibly being TRBD1 (5 bases). The CDR3 is 18 amino acids. V lost 7 bases and J 3 bases, leaving 27 bases between the germline ends. Looked up from germline, CDR1 is MDHEN and CDR2 is SYDVKM. CDR3 residues: CASKGSLSGQIPEETQYF. CDR3 in DNA: TGTGCCAGCAAAGGGTCTCTTTCAGGACAAATCCCCGAAGAGACCCAGTACTTC.

This sequence joins TRBV6-1 and TRBJ2-7; tentatively, D is TRBD1 (5 bases). V was cut by 7 bases and J by 7 bases, with 17 bases left in between. CDR3 length equals 13 residues. Germline values: CDR1 MNHNS, CDR2 SASEGT. The CDR3: CASTGPADGEQYF. CDR3 coding DNA: TGTGCCAGCACAGGGCCGGCCGACGGTGAGCAGTACTTC.

This clone was observed a single time. This rearrangement joins TRBV9 to TRBJ1-1, with 7 bases fitting TRBD1. The CDR3 consists of 13 residues. The germline V gene has CDR1 SGDLS and CDR2 YYNGEE. V lost 0 bases to trimming and J lost 6 bases; unmatched junction nucleotides: 2. CDR3 in amino acids: CASSVVTGAEAFF. Written as DNA, the CDR3 is TGTGCCAGCAGCGTAGTTACAGGGGCTGAAGCTTTCTTT.

V usage is TRBV7-8 and J usage is TRBJ2-2; 10 bases agree with TRBD2. The length of the CDR3 is 15 residues. Germline V gene sequence: CDR1 SGHVS, CDR2 FQNEAQ. V dropped 5 bases and J dropped 6; count of bases not matched to a gene: 6. The CDR3 DNA reads as TGTGCCAGCAGCCATCTAGCGGGAGAAGCCGGGGAGCTGTTTTTT. It is translated as CASSHLAGEAGELFF.

The chain has TRBV9 and TRBJ2-3, with 10 bases aligning to TRBD1. Germline CDR1 is SGDLS and CDR2 is YYNGEE. Trimming took 3 bases from V and 4 from J; bases not matched to a gene: 14. This CDR3 is 18 amino acids long. Here the CDR3 DNA reads TGTGCCAGCAGCGCGGGACAGGGGAGCGGGAGAATCCCAGATACGCAGTATTTT. Its protein is CASSAGQGSGRIPDTQYF.

The V call is TRBV10-2, the J call TRBJ1-2, with 10 bases that match TRBD1. Germline V gene sequence: CDR1 WSHSY, CDR2 SAAADI. This CDR3 contains 16 residues. The ends lost 6 bases at V and 4 bases at J; junction bases unmatched: 11. The CDR3 nucleotides are TGCGCCAGCAGCCAAACCGGGACAGGGGATACCTATGGCTACACCTTC. It specifies CASSQTGTGDTYGYTF.

This clone was picked up one time. The genes are TRBV27 and TRBJ2-3; 10 nucleotides line up with TRBD2. Germline CDR1 is MNHEY and CDR2 is SMNVEV (reference sequence). V lost 5 bases and J lost 5; bases outside the gene matches: 7. The CDR3 is 15 residues long. CDR3 nucleotide sequence: TGTGCCAGCAGTACCGTAGCGGGAGGCGTAGATACGCAGTATTTT. It specifies CASSTVAGGVDTQYF.

The chain uses TRBV4-1 and TRBJ2-4; D is undetermined. The germline V gene has CDR1 MGHRA and CDR2 YSYEKL. The V end was cut by 0 bases, the J end by 8 bases, with 14 bases between. The CDR3 runs 15 residues. CDR3 DNA: TGCGCCAGCAGCCAAGAAGGGAACGGATTGGACATTCAGTACTTC. This translates into CASSQEGNGLDIQYF.

This sequence joins TRBV30 and TRBJ2-5, with D perhaps TRBD1 or TRBD2 (5 bases each). Germline V gene data show CDR1 as GTSNPN and CDR2 as SVGIG (reference sequence). This CDR3 region has 13 residues. The V and J ends lost 2 bases and 11 bases respectively, with 18 bases between them. The CDR3 DNA follows: TGTGCCTGGAGTCGGGACCGCCCGAGGGAGCAGTACTTC. Its protein product is CAWSRDRPREQYF. Together with reference TRBV30 and TRBJ2-5, the CDR3 gives the full variable domain: SQTIHQWPATLVQPVGSPLSLECTVEGTSNPNLYWYRQAAGRGLQLLFYSVGIGQISSEVPQNLSASRPQDRQFILSSKKLLLSDSGFYLCAWSRDRPREQYFGPGTRLLVL.

On this clone itself: Sequence at one end of the junction differs from germline and may be a read error. This chain connects TRBV28 to TRBJ2-1, with TRBD2 identical over 15 bases. CDR3 size: 19 residues. Germline V CDR1 and CDR2: MDHEN, SYDVKM. Written as DNA, the CDR3 is TGTGCCATCAGTACCCGAACTAGGACTAGCGGGAGGGTCTACAATGAGCAGTTCTTC. Protein sequence: CAISTRTRTSGRVYNEQFF.

V usage is TRBV7-6 and J usage is TRBJ2-3, with D perhaps TRBD2 (6 bases). Trimming cost V 4 bases and J 5 bases, with 10 bases left between them. The CDR3 consists of 13 residues. In germline, CDR1 is SGHVS, CDR2 FNYEAQ. CDR3: CASSSQEGDTQYF. For the CDR3, the DNA is TGTGCCAGCAGCTCTCAGGAGGGAGATACGCAGTATTTT.

Concerning this clone: Other DNA sequences in this specimen translate into the identical CDR3. The rearrangement links TRBV7-9 to TRBJ1-1, with 10 bases identical to TRBD1. Germline CDR1 reads SEHNR; CDR2 reads FQNEAQ (reference sequence). CDR3 length: 15 amino acids. The J segment lost 1 base and the V segment lost 3 bases, leaving 2 bases of the junction unmatched. The CDR3 sequence: CASSLGQGSNTEAFF. The CDR3 DNA reads TGTGCCAGCAGCTTGGGACAGGGGTCGAACACTGAAGCTTTCTTT.